The 5 T cell receptor beta chains below come from one sample, sequenced in a study of blood T cell repertoires in COVID-19. Clones were read by immunoSEQ multiplex PCR, and TCRdb kept only the in-frame ones, dropping some. Here the sample spans about 180,000 clones, approximately 91% being singletons. Sequencing was done on a sample of peripheral blood. Every receptor here comes from a man aged 45-65 years with acute or convalescent COVID-19.

This clone has just one count. The gene calls are TRBV2 and TRBJ2-5; the D is unclear. Germline V gene lookup returns CDR1 SNHLY and CDR2 FYNNEI. This CDR3 is 15 amino acids long. Trimming took 3 bases from V and 0 from J, leaving 11 bases between them. The CDR3 reads CASSELSRDQETQYF. The CDR3 bases are TGTGCCAGCAGTGAGCTCTCGCGAGACCAAGAGACCCAGTACTTC.

The chain joins TRBV19 to TRBJ2-2; 8 bases match TRBD1. CDR3 length: 15 residues. CDR1 and CDR2 (germline): LNHDA, SQIVND (reference sequence). After removal of 7 bases from V and 3 bases from J, the junction contained 7 bases not matched to a gene. CDR3 nucleotide sequence: TGTGCCAGTACCATGGGACAGGACTACACCGGGGAGCTGTTTTTT. Translating it yields CASTMGQDYTGELFF.

V usage is TRBV6-4 and J usage is TRBJ2-3; the D gene is possibly TRBD2 (6 bases). The V gene's germline CDR1 is MRHNA and CDR2 SNTAGT. Trimming took 6 bases from V and 3 from J, leaving 13 bases between them. There are 14 residues in the CDR3. The CDR3 coding sequence is TGTGCCAGCAGCCCTACCGGAGGGACAGATACGCAGTATTTT. It encodes CASSPTGGTDTQYF.

The chain is built from TRBV7-2 and TRBJ2-3, with TRBD2 matching 7 bases. The CDR3 is made up of 16 amino acids. V lost 4 bases and J lost 2; bases outside the gene matches: 9. Germline CDR1 and CDR2: SGHTA and FQGNSA. CDR3 protein: CASSSSLAGVTDTQYF. The DNA of the CDR3 is TGTGCCAGCAGCTCCAGCCTGGCGGGAGTCACAGATACGCAGTATTTT.

This clone was observed a single time. The chain combines TRBV10-3 with TRBJ2-3; TRBD1 might be the D (6 bases). CDR1 is ENHRY, CDR2 SYGVKD, per germline. Trimming shortened V by 2 bases and J by 6 bases, and 9 bases separated the two germline ends. The CDR3 spans 13 residues. This chain's CDR3 is CAISEGTGDTQYF. CDR3 sequence (DNA): TGTGCCATCAGTGAGGGAACAGGGGATACGCAGTATTTT.